The T cell receptor beta chain described here comes from a study of human T cells and chemical hapten exposure. Looking at the study overall: Chiefly women, the patients showed alopecia areata, totalis or universalis. Among samples, TCR yields varied mainly because of small differences in pooled library volume. Study-level points and caveats: Controls formed significantly fewer large CDR3 similarity clusters than expanded TCRs did.

Time point defined: patch test 3, about 24 weeks after DPC sensitization. Treatment described: therapeutic diphenylcyclopropenone sensitization with weekly scalp DPC. The library attached unique molecular identifiers to individual cDNA molecules. TCRdb reanalysed the RACE reads using MiXCR and keeps one entry per CDR3 protein. Of approximately 71,000 distinct CDR3 sequences in the sample, 11% were seen once. This clonotype appeared many times. Its antigen is currently unknown. This specimen consisted of whole blood, obtained in connection with sensitization to the hapten diphenylcyclopropenone (DPC). The TCR sequence derives from a woman aged 45 to 65 with alopecia areata. Some clones in this sample may be carry-over from other donors' samples.

DNA of the CDR3: TGTGCCAGCAGTCCCCCCCTTACAGGGGCTCAGCCCCAGCATTTT. It encodes CASSPPLTGAQPQHF. The chain is built from TRBV28 and TRBJ1-5; 7 positions match TRBD1. Unmatched junction bases numbered 10, after V lost 5 bases and J lost 6 bases. This CDR3 region has 15 residues. The germline V gene encodes CDR1 MDHEN and CDR2 SYDVKM. The full variable domain, rest sourced from reference TRBV28 and TRBJ1-5, is DVKVTQSSRYLVKRTGEKVFLECVQDMDHENMFWYRQDPGLGLRLIYFSYDVKMKEKGDIPEGYSVSREKKERFSLILESASTNQTSMYLCASSPPLTGAQPQHFGDGTRLSIL.